This T cell receptor (beta chain) was recovered during a study of control samples from healthy donors and cancer patients. Per the germline V gene, CDR1 is LGHDT and CDR2 is YNNKEL (reference sequence). V was trimmed by 2 bases and J by 8 bases, leaving 21 bases between them. CDR3 length: 16 residues. TCRdb's copy holds only in-frame clones and misses some; the assay was immunoSEQ multiplex PCR. Of 100,000 to 150,000 clones in the sample, roughly 90% were seen once. This clone was seen a single time. J is TRBJ1-2 and V is TRBV3-1 (or the pseudogene TRBV3-2); TRBD1 might be the D (6 bases). The sample consisted of blood. The clonotype was recovered from a man younger than 35 in good health. CDR3 sequence (DNA): TGTGCCAGCAGCCAACGCGAACTCCGGGGGGCGGGAGGCTACACCTTC. Translation: CASSQRELRGAGGYTF.